A selection of T cell receptor beta chains follows, all from one sample in a study of blood T cell repertoires in COVID-19. TCRdb's copy holds only in-frame clones and misses some; the assay was immunoSEQ multiplex PCR. The sample yields about 140,000 clones, nearly 80% seen once. The source material was PBMCs or T cells enriched from blood (not recorded which). The receptors shown here come from a woman between 50 and 59 years old who had recovered from COVID-19. The CDR3 runs from the conserved cysteine through the conserved F or W. D genes are given only for firm matches. Clone size is not always given. Where it is, it says once, few, many or a class for expanded clones.

>TRBD2|-|TRBV11-2|TRBJ2-7
CASSLLGSGRGYEQYF
TGTGCCAGCAGCTTACTAGGGAGCGGGAGGGGCTACGAGCAGTACTTC
>-|once|TRBV19|TRBJ1-1
CASSTRMNTEAFF
TGTGCCAGTAGTACGCGCATGAACACTGAAGCTTTCTTT
>-|-|TRBV18|TRBJ1-6
CASSPGVNSPLHF
TGTGCCAGCTCACCGGGAGTAAATTCACCCCTCCACTTT
>TRBD1|-|TRBV18|TRBJ2-6
CASSPPEGQGSGANVLTF
TGTGCCAGCTCACCACCTGAGGGACAGGGCTCCGGGGCCAACGTCCTGACTTTC
>-|-|TRBV28|TRBJ2-7
CATKTGREQYF
TGTGCCACCAAAACTGGTAGAGAGCAGTACTTC
>TRBD2|-|TRBV30|TRBJ2-1
CAWSGAGTYNEQFF
TGTGCCTGGAGTGGAGCGGGAACCTACAATGAGCAGTTCTTC
>-|-|TRBV5-1|TRBJ1-2
CASSLAWGPEGYTF
TGCGCCAGCAGCTTGGCCTGGGGGCCTGAGGGCTACACCTTC
>-|-|TRBV5-4|TRBJ2-1
CASSFGGLFNEQFF
TGTGCCAGCAGCTTTGGTGGGCTCTTCAATGAGCAGTTCTTC
>-|-|TRBV20-1|TRBJ2-3
CSAGETDTQYF
TGCAGTGCTGGGGAGACAGATACGCAGTATTTT
>-|-|TRBV11-2|TRBJ1-2
CASSLEGKNYGYTF
TGTGCCAGCAGCTTAGAGGGCAAGAACTATGGCTACACCTTC
>TRBD1|-|TRBV12-3/TRBV12-4|TRBJ1-2
CASRTGGGYGYTF
TGTGCCAGCAGAACAGGGGGCGGCTATGGCTACACCTTC
>-|-|TRBV4-2|TRBJ1-5
CASSQDWGSNQPQHF
TGTGCCAGCAGCCAAGATTGGGGCAGCAATCAGCCCCAGCATTTT
>-|few|TRBV7-3|TRBJ1-1
CASSLTGGNTEAFF
TGTGCCAGCAGCTTAACGGGGGGGAACACTGAAGCTTTCTTT
>-|few|TRBV2|TRBJ2-7
CASSVSVQGIHEQYF
TGTGCCAGCAGTGTATCCGTCCAGGGGATACACGAGCAGTACTTC
>TRBD2|-|TRBV9|TRBJ2-2
CASSSPGGGFTGELFF
TGTGCCAGCAGCTCCCCGGGGGGGGGCTTCACCGGGGAGCTGTTTTTT
>-|-|TRBV29-1|TRBJ1-1
CSVSRVNTEAFF
TGCAGCGTCTCCCGTGTGAACACTGAAGCTTTCTTT
>-|-|TRBV19|TRBJ2-4
CASSMGTAAVF
TGTGCCAGTAGTATGGGCACAGCCGCAGTCTTC
>TRBD1|-|TRBV28|TRBJ1-4
CASSQQGVGEKLFF
TGTGCCAGCAGTCAACAGGGGGTCGGCGAAAAACTGTTTTTT
>-|-|TRBV18|TRBJ1-4
CASTQRGAKEKLFF
TGTGCCAGCACCCAACGGGGGGCGAAGGAAAAACTGTTTTTT
>-|once|TRBV11-3|TRBJ1-1
CASRLQGPPNTEAFF
TGTGCCAGCCGCCTGCAGGGGCCCCCAAACACTGAAGCTTTCTTT
>TRBD1|-|TRBV11-2|TRBJ1-1
CASSSGRDRLNTEAFF
TGTGCCAGCAGCTCGGGGAGGGACAGGTTGAACACTGAAGCTTTCTTT
>-|-|TRBV7-8|TRBJ2-5
CASSELRGAGAGETQYF
TGTGCCAGCAGCGAACTACGGGGGGCGGGCGCGGGGGAGACCCAGTACTTC
>TRBD2|-|TRBV2|TRBJ2-5
CASSLLPGLAGGIQETQYF
TGTGCCAGCAGTCTACTTCCGGGACTAGCGGGGGGAATCCAAGAGACCCAGTACTTC